The 19 T cell receptor beta chains reported below all come from one sample, sequenced in a study of identical twins. Via MiXCR, TCRdb re-called the 5' RACE reads, giving one row per CDR3 protein. The repertoire has about 530,000 distinct CDR3 sequences, more than 20% of them found once; the top ten carry around 0.47%. These data are also associated with another study on yellow fever vaccine responses in identical twins.

Sequencing input: CD4+ T cells sorted from blood. Receptors were obtained from a woman aged 18-29 years in good health.

This clonotype was seen a single time. The chain couples TRBV2 to TRBJ1-2; D possibly corresponds to TRBD1 (5 bases). Germline-derived CDR1 and CDR2 are SNHLY and FYNNEI. This CDR3 is built from 14 residues. Trimming stripped 8 bases from V and 4 bases from J, with 17 bases between. The CDR3 DNA sequence: TGTGCCAGCGCGGGGGACGGAGCGGTCTATGGCTACACCTTC. Translation gives CASAGDGAVYGYTF.

This clonotype appeared a few times. The chain recombines TRBV12-3 or TRBV12-4 with TRBJ2-1; weak D call: TRBD2 (6 bases). This CDR3 contains 16 residues. The V end lost 9 bases, the J end lost 4 bases, and 22 bases lay between the germline ends. CDR3 region: CASSTAMASVYNEQFF. The CDR3 DNA sequence: TGTGCCAGTAGTACCGCCATGGCTAGCGTTTACAATGAGCAGTTCTTC.

The CDR3 DNA follows: TGTGCCAGCAGCCAAGATTTGGGGTTTGGAGATACGCAGTATTTT. It encodes CASSQDLGFGDTQYF. V gene TRBV3-1 combines with J gene TRBJ2-3; D ambiguous. CDR1 and CDR2 from the germline V gene are LGHDT and YNNKEL (reference sequence). V was pared by 0 bases and J by 5 bases, with 12 bases between. The CDR3 is 15 amino acids.

This clonotype occurred a few times. The chain links TRBV5-1 to TRBJ2-5; D is uncertain. Germline lookup yields CDR1 SGHRS and CDR2 YFSETQ. CDR3 length: 13 amino acids. The germline V and J ends were trimmed by 4 bases and 5 bases, with 12 bases remaining between them. CDR3 protein: CASSTPIRETQYF. The CDR3 DNA follows: TGCGCCAGCAGCACTCCAATCAGGGAGACCCAGTACTTC.

The chain carries TRBV4-1 and TRBJ2-7, with 8 bases fitting TRBD1. This CDR3 spans 13 amino acids. Germline CDR1 MGHRA, CDR2 YSYEKL. J lost 6 bases, V lost 0 bases, and 1 base had no gene match. CDR3 in amino acids: CASSQETGVEQYV. CDR3 bases: TGCGCCAGCAGCCAAGAGACAGGGGTCGAGCAGTACGTC.

This sequence joins TRBV7-9 and TRBJ1-4; D gene uncertain. The V end was cut by 7 bases, the J end by 3 bases, with 9 bases between. The V gene's germline CDR1 is SEHNR and CDR2 FQNEAQ (reference sequence). The CDR3 is 13 amino acids. CDR3 nucleotides: TGTGCCAGCACCGAGGTCCCTAATGAAAAACTGTTTTTT. The encoded protein is CASTEVPNEKLFF.

The chain has TRBV7-8 and TRBJ1-6; no clear D. Trimming removed 3 bases from V and 0 bases from J, with 6 bases in between. CDR1 is SGHVS, CDR2 FQNEAQ, per germline. The CDR3 length is 15 residues. The CDR3: CASSLRDSYNSPLHF. In nucleotides, the CDR3 is TGTGCCAGCAGCTTGAGGGACTCCTATAATTCACCCCTCCACTTT.

A few counts support this clonotype. The chain has TRBV3-1 and TRBJ1-2, with TRBD1 matching 10 bases. This CDR3 is built from 14 residues. Germline values: CDR1 LGHDT, CDR2 YNNKEL (reference sequence). J gave up 5 bases and V 4 bases, and 4 bases lay outside the gene matches. The DNA for the CDR3 is TGTGCCAGCAGCCTGGGACAGGGGAGGTATGGCTACACCTTC. It specifies CASSLGQGRYGYTF.

The chain is built from TRBV2 and TRBJ1-2; a possible D gene is TRBD1 (6 bases). Deletions cut 6 bases from V and 8 bases from J, with 16 bases between. CDR1 SNHLY and CDR2 FYNNEI come from the germline V gene. This CDR3 is 13 amino acids long. The CDR3 spells CASRETGGSGYTF. The CDR3 coding sequence is TGTGCCAGCAGGGAGACAGGAGGAAGCGGCTACACCTTC.

This clonotype was observed a handful of times. The chain has TRBV7-2 and TRBJ1-3, with D tentatively TRBD1 (5 bases). CDR3 length: 17 residues. V was trimmed by 1 base and J by 1 base, leaving 14 bases between them. CDR1 and CDR2 (germline): SGHTA, FQGNSA. As DNA, the CDR3 is TGTGCCAGCAGCTTAGGTGCCAGGGCAGGATCTGGAAACACCATATATTTT. Protein sequence: CASSLGARAGSGNTIYF.

J is TRBJ1-2 and V is TRBV5-1; a possible D gene is TRBD1 (5 bases). Germline CDR1 reads SGHRS; CDR2 reads YFSETQ. CDR3 length equals 13 residues. The V and J ends lost 4 bases and 3 bases respectively, with 10 bases between them. The CDR3 loop is CASSKTDDYGYTF. The CDR3 coding sequence is TGCGCCAGCAGCAAGACAGATGACTATGGCTACACCTTC.

This clonotype was seen a handful of times. The chain recombines TRBV7-9 with TRBJ2-2; 10 bases fit TRBD1. CDR3 size: 15 residues. The germline V gene has CDR1 SEHNR and CDR2 FQNEAQ (reference sequence). Trimming took 4 bases from V and 5 from J; bases not matched to a gene: 4. CDR3: CASSWGQGNTGELFF. For the CDR3, the DNA is TGTGCCAGCAGCTGGGGACAGGGGAATACCGGGGAGCTGTTTTTT.

The V call is TRBV24-1, the J call TRBJ2-3; no clear D. Germline CDR1 and CDR2: KGHDR and SFDVKD. Trimming took off 4 bases at V and 3 bases at J, with 4 bases between the two ends. This CDR3 contains 12 residues. CDR3 DNA sequence: TGTGCCACCAGTGAAACTACAGATACGCAGTATTTT. It specifies CATSETTDTQYF.

The sample holds a few counts of this clonotype. The genes are TRBV6-1 and TRBJ1-3; tentative D call: TRBD1 (6 bases). The V end lost 5 bases, the J end lost 0 bases, and 11 bases lay between the germline ends. The germline V gene has CDR1 MNHNS and CDR2 SASEGT. The CDR3 sequence is 15 residues long. This CDR3 is CASSRGQNSGNTIYF. The CDR3 DNA reads TGTGCCAGCAGTCGTGGACAGAACTCTGGAAACACCATATATTTT.

This clonotype was detected only once. V gene TRBV5-1 combines with J gene TRBJ2-5, with TRBD2 matching over 11 bases. The ends lost 1 base at V and 1 base at J; junction bases unmatched: 3. In germline, CDR1 is SGHRS, CDR2 YFSETQ. The CDR3 consists of 16 residues. Here the CDR3 DNA reads TGCGCCAGCAGCTTGCTAGCGGGGGGATCCCAAGAGACCCAGTACTTC. It yields the protein CASSLLAGGSQETQYF.

In this sample, this clonotype turned up a few times. The rearrangement uses TRBV6-5 and TRBJ1-2, with D maybe TRBD1 (6 bases). The CDR3 extends over 15 amino acids. Trimming took off 0 bases at V and 4 bases at J, with 12 bases between the two ends. Per germline, CDR1 MNHEY and CDR2 SVGAGI. CDR3 amino acids: CASSYSRGGSYGYTF. The CDR3 nucleotides are TGTGCCAGCAGTTACTCGAGGGGGGGTAGCTATGGCTACACCTTC.

This clonotype has a count of ten or more. The genes are TRBV12-3 or TRBV12-4 and TRBJ1-5; perhaps TRBD1 as D (6 bases). The CDR3 loop spans 14 amino acids. Trimming stripped 2 bases from V and 4 bases from J, with 9 bases between. The CDR3 nucleotides read TGTGCCAGCAGTTTAAGGACAGTTAATCAGCCCCAGCATTTT. Amino acids: CASSLRTVNQPQHF.

The sample holds a few counts of this clonotype. This rearrangement joins TRBV3-1 to TRBJ1-1; tentatively, D is TRBD1 (5 bases). The CDR3 spans 14 residues. The germline V and J ends were trimmed by 0 bases and 6 bases, with 11 bases remaining between them. Germline loops: CDR1 LGHDT, CDR2 YNNKEL (reference sequence). The CDR3 region has the DNA TGTGCCAGCAGCCAAGATCCAGGGTTCGCTGAAGCTTTCTTT. This translates into CASSQDPGFAEAFF.

This clonotype was observed a few times. V gene TRBV20-1 combines with J gene TRBJ2-7; 8 bases are shared with TRBD1. Trimming removed 5 bases from V and 2 bases from J; junction bases left unmatched: 11. The CDR3 runs 15 residues. Per germline, CDR1 DFQATT and CDR2 SNEGSKA (reference sequence). The CDR3 sequence is CSALQGADLTYEQYV. Here the CDR3 DNA reads TGCAGTGCTCTCCAGGGGGCGGACCTAACCTACGAGCAGTACGTC.